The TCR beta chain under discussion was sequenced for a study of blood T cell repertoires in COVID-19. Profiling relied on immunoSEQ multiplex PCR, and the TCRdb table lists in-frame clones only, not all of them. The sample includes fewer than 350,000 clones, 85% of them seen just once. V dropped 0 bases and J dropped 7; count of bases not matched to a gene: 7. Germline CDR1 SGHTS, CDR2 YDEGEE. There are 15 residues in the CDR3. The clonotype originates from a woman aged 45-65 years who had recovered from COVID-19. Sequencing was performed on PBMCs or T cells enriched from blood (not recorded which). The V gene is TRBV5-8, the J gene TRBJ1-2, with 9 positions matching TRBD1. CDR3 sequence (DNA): TGTGCCAGCAGCTTGGACCCCGGGACAGGGTTTGGCTACACCTTC. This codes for CASSLDPGTGFGYTF.